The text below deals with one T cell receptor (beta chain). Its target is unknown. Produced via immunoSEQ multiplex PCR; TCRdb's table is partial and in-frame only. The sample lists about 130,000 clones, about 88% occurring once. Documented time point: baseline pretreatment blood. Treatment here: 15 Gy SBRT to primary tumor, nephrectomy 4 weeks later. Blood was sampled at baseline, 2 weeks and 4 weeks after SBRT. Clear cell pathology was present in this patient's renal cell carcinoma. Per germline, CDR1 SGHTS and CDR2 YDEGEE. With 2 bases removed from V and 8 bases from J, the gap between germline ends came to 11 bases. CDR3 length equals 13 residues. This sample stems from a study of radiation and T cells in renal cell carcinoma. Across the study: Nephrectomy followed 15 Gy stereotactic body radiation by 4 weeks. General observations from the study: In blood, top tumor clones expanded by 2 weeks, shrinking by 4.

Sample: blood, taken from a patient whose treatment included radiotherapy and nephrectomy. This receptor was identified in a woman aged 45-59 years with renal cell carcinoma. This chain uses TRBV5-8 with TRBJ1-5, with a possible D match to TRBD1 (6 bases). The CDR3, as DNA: TGTGCCAGCAGCTTTGCCAGGACAGAGCCCCAGCATTTT. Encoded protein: CASSFARTEPQHF.